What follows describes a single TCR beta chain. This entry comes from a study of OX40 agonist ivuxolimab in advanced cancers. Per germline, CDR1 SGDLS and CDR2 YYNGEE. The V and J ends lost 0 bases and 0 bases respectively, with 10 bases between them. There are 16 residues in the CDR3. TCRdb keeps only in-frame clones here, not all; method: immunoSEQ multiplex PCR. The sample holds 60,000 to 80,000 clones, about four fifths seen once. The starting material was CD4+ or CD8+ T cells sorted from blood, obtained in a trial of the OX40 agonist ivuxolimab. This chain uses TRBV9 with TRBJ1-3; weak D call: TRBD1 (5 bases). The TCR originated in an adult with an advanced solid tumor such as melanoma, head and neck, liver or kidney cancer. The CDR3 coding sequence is TGTGCCAGCAGCGTAGGGCCACAGGACTCTGGAAACACCATATATTTT. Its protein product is CASSVGPQDSGNTIYF.